The following is a T cell receptor (beta chain) sequence with its context. The PCR was carried out with 60 Vbeta primers and 13 Jbeta primers. TCRdb's copy holds only in-frame clones and misses some; the assay was immunoSEQ multiplex PCR. This table has roughly 120,000 clones, around 75% appearing once. The CDR3 sequence is 15 residues long. Losses at the gene ends were 4 bases for V and 8 bases for J; bases not matched to a gene: 10. Germline V gene data show CDR1 as KGHSH and CDR2 as LQKENI. This entry comes from a study of cytomegalovirus exposure and HLA in healthy donors. The material sequenced was PBMCs. This chain links TRBV18 with TRBJ1-4, with TRBD1 matching 7 bases. This clonotype was sampled from a man aged 60 to 69 in good health and CMV-seropositive. The CDR3 DNA sequence: TGTGCCAGCTCACAATCGGGCAGGGGGACCGAAAAACTGTTTTTT. It specifies CASSQSGRGTEKLFF.